Sequencing of this T cell receptor (beta chain) was carried out in a study of human T cells and chemical hapten exposure. Across the study: Among samples, TCR yields varied mainly because of small differences in pooled library volume. Whole-study findings and limits: DPC sensitization did not alter TCRs above 1 in 1000 frequency.

J lost 1 base, V lost 5 bases, and 8 bases had no gene match. Per the germline V gene, CDR1 is MNHEY and CDR2 is SVGEGT. This CDR3 has 16 residues. This clonotype was found many times. The antigen is not known. Separate cDNA molecules received unique molecular identifiers, which the library attached to them. As handled by the study authors: Individual samples carried between 23,224 and 690,600 TCRs, with around 96,000 as the median. In TCRdb, the 5' RACE reads were re-called with MiXCR into one record per CDR3 protein. These V and J calls rely on TCRdb rather than the paper's analysis. The sample holds approximately 150,000 distinct CDR3 sequences, 4.1% seen once. Total RNA was isolated from whole blood that had not been fractionated.

The sequence was obtained from a female donor in good health. The chain carries TRBV6-2 or TRBV6-3 and TRBJ2-1, with 7 nucleotides matching TRBD1. CDR3 DNA sequence: TGTGCCAGCAGTATCCGGCAGGACAGGTCCTACAATGAGCAGTTCTTC. Protein product: CASSIRQDRSYNEQFF.